These 28 T cell receptor beta chains were sequenced from one sample in a study of Ad26.COV2.S vaccination and SARS-CoV-2 variants. Treatment of the sample: about 20 received Ad26.COV2.S at low or high dose, single or two shots; 5 received placebo; per-sample allocation not given. Material that was analyzed had been drawn on day 63 after the first vaccine or placebo injection. TCRdb's copy holds only in-frame clones and misses some; the assay was immunoSEQ multiplex PCR. The repertoire includes about 400,000 clones, 70% to 90% of them detected once, and under 2% sits in the top ten. The sequenced sample was peripheral blood, obtained in a trial of Ad26.COV2.S vaccine versus placebo. Receptor source: a person between 18 and 59 years old who received the Ad26.COV2.S COVID-19 vaccine or a placebo.

The rearrangement links TRBV5-4 to TRBJ2-5, with 7 bases aligning to TRBD2. The V gene's germline CDR1 is SGHNT and CDR2 YYREEE (reference sequence). CDR3 length: 13 amino acids. J lost 7 bases, V lost 4 bases, and 7 bases had no gene match. The CDR3 protein is CASSVGGGGTQYF. CDR3 coding DNA: TGTGCCAGCAGCGTGGGCGGCGGGGGGACCCAGTACTTC.

This sequence joins TRBV21-1 and TRBJ1-1. TRBV21-1 is flagged as a pseudogene. CDR3 size: 14 residues. This CDR3 reads CASSVGTFDTEAFF. The CDR3 nucleotides are TGTGCCAGCAGTGTGGGGACGTTCGACACTGAAGCTTTCTTT.

The chain employs TRBV30 and TRBJ1-2; 7 bases fit TRBD1. Germline lookup yields CDR1 GTSNPN and CDR2 SVGIG (reference sequence). This CDR3 is built from 13 residues. The trim removed 3 bases at V and 4 bases at J, leaving 5 bases unmatched. The CDR3 DNA follows: TGTGCCTGGAGACCCCCAGGGGGCTATGGCTACACCTTC. Amino acid sequence: CAWRPPGGYGYTF.

This clone came up once. The chain carries TRBV30 and TRBJ2-7; 7 bases align to TRBD1. The CDR3 sequence is 16 residues long. Germline V CDR1 and CDR2: GTSNPN, SVGIG (reference sequence). Trimming removed 1 base from V and 3 bases from J; junction bases left unmatched: 12. CDR3 residues: CAWSGGQAQRYYEQYF. The CDR3 region has the DNA TGTGCCTGGAGTGGCGGACAGGCCCAACGTTACTACGAGCAGTACTTC.

J is TRBJ2-5 and V is TRBV4-3; 7 bases fit TRBD1. Germline assignment: CDR1 LGHNA and CDR2 YSLEER. With V trimmed by 1 base and J by 7 bases, 18 bases remained unmatched. The CDR3 loop spans 18 amino acids. The CDR3 here is CASSQGWATGFLGGTQYF. In DNA form, the CDR3 reads TGCGCCAGCAGCCAAGGTTGGGCGACAGGGTTTTTGGGCGGGACCCAGTACTTC.

V and J are TRBV7-2 and TRBJ1-1; tentatively, D is TRBD1 (5 bases). The germline CDR1 and CDR2 sequences are SGHTA and FQGNSA. The germline V and J ends were trimmed by 1 base and 11 bases, with 14 bases remaining between them. The CDR3 runs to 13 residues. Here the CDR3 reads CASSLVEGGAAFF. The CDR3 region has the DNA TGTGCCAGCAGCTTAGTTGAGGGCGGGGCCGCTTTCTTT.

The chain uses TRBV18 and TRBJ1-2, with D maybe TRBD1 (6 bases). Germline CDR1 is KGHSH and CDR2 is LQKENI. The CDR3 covers 14 residues. Deletions cut 3 bases from V and 6 bases from J, with 14 bases between. The CDR3 nucleotides are TGTGCCAGCTCACCCCGGGGACAATGGGATGGCTACACCTTC. Translation: CASSPRGQWDGYTF.

CDR3 sequence reads: CASSYSGPLSYEQYF. Here the CDR3 DNA reads TGTGCCAGCAGTTACTCGGGACCTCTCTCCTACGAGCAGTACTTC. The chain joins TRBV6-2 or TRBV6-3 to TRBJ2-7; TRBD1 or TRBD2 may be the D gene (5 bases each). There are 15 residues in the CDR3. V was clipped by 0 bases and J by 0 bases, with 9 bases between them. Germline V gene data show CDR1 as MNHEY and CDR2 as SVGEGT.

The chain couples TRBV24-1 to TRBJ2-2; no firm D call. V lost 4 bases, J lost 1 base, and 9 bases lay in between. The V gene's germline CDR1 is KGHDR and CDR2 SFDVKD. The CDR3 has 15 residues. The CDR3, as DNA: TGTGCCACCAGTGAGCCCTGGGAGAACACCGGGGAGCTGTTTTTT. Amino acid sequence: CATSEPWENTGELFF.

The V gene is TRBV24-1, the J gene TRBJ2-1; no firm D call. Between the trimmed V and J ends, which lost 1 base and 8 bases, there was a span of 8 bases. This CDR3 has 13 residues. Germline V lookup: CDR1 KGHDR, CDR2 SFDVKD. The CDR3 region is CATSDFPRYEQFF. CDR3 bases: TGTGCCACCAGTGATTTTCCCCGTTATGAGCAGTTCTTC.

The rearrangement uses TRBV9 and TRBJ1-1, with a tentative D call TRBD1 (6 bases). Germline V gene lookup returns CDR1 SGDLS and CDR2 YYNGEE. V was cut by 3 bases and J by 4 bases, with 16 bases left in between. The CDR3 contains 15 residues. The CDR3 coding sequence is TGTGCCAGCAGCGCCGGACAGATCCCAAGCACTGAAGCTTTCTTT. Amino acid sequence: CASSAGQIPSTEAFF.

V and J are TRBV4-1 and TRBJ2-4; D is possibly TRBD1 (5 bases). CDR3 length: 15 amino acids. Trimming stripped 0 bases from V and 5 bases from J, with 11 bases between. Germline V gene sequence: CDR1 MGHRA, CDR2 YSYEKL. The CDR3 bases are TGCGCCAGCAGCCAAGAGCCAGGGATCCAAAACATTCAGTACTTC. This codes for CASSQEPGIQNIQYF.

The CDR3 DNA follows: TGTGCCAGCAGCGTATTAACGGGACAGAACACTATCTCTGGGGCCAACGTCCTGACTTTC. It codes for CASSVLTGQNTISGANVLTF. The chain recombines TRBV9 with TRBJ2-6, with 7 bases lining up with TRBD1. CDR1 and CDR2 from the germline V gene are SGDLS and YYNGEE. V dropped 1 base and J dropped 0; count of bases not matched to a gene: 13. The CDR3 spans 20 residues.

V and J are TRBV19 and TRBJ2-6; 7 bases are shared with TRBD1. The CDR3 consists of 17 residues. V shed 5 bases and J 1 base; nucleotides not matched to a gene: 8. The germline CDR1 and CDR2 sequences are LNHDA and SQIVND (reference sequence). CDR3 region: CASSGQASYSGANVLTF. CDR3 in DNA: TGTGCCAGTAGTGGACAGGCCAGTTATTCTGGGGCCAACGTCCTGACTTTC.

The gene calls are TRBV5-4 and TRBJ2-7; 11 bases line up with TRBD2. This CDR3 comprises 15 residues. CDR1 and CDR2 (germline): SGHNT, YYREEE (reference sequence). V was pared by 4 bases and J by 6 bases, with 9 bases of the junction left unmatched. The CDR3 sequence is CASSTLAGGPGEQYF. Written as DNA, the CDR3 is TGTGCCAGCAGCACCTTAGCGGGAGGGCCTGGCGAGCAGTACTTC.

The chain recombines TRBV3-1 (or the pseudogene TRBV3-2) with TRBJ1-4; D perhaps matches TRBD1 (6 bases). CDR1 and CDR2 from the germline V gene are LGHDT and YNNKEL (reference sequence). Between the trimmed V and J ends, which lost 4 bases and 6 bases, there was a span of 18 bases. CDR3 length: 16 amino acids. The DNA for the CDR3 is TGTGCCAGCAGCCCGGGACATCTTGGGGTTGATGAAAAACTGTTTTTT. Protein product: CASSPGHLGVDEKLFF.

This clone was counted between two and nine times. The rearrangement joins TRBV30 to TRBJ1-2, with unresolved D. Trimming removed 3 bases from V and 8 bases from J, with 19 bases in between. The germline V gene has CDR1 GTSNPN and CDR2 SVGIG (reference sequence). CDR3 length equals 14 residues. DNA for the CDR3: TGTGCCTGGAGAGCCCTCCGAGATCCGCGAGGCTACACCTTC. It translates to CAWRALRDPRGYTF.

The chain is built from TRBV28 and TRBJ2-5; D is uncertain. This CDR3 is built from 15 residues. The germline V gene has CDR1 MDHEN and CDR2 SYDVKM. V lost 3 bases to trimming and J lost 5 bases, with 16 bases between them. CDR3 protein: CASSLTLSNGETQYF. In DNA, the CDR3 is TGTGCCAGCAGTTTGACACTCTCAAATGGGGAGACCCAGTACTTC.

The genes are TRBV29-1 and TRBJ2-2; 12 bases match TRBD2. The germline V gene encodes CDR1 SQVTM and CDR2 ANQGSEA. The junction had 3 bases not matched to a gene; V was cut back by 6 bases and J by 4 bases. There are 14 residues in the CDR3. The CDR3 region is CSVAGLAGTGELFF. Here the CDR3 DNA reads TGCAGCGTGGCGGGACTAGCGGGCACCGGGGAGCTGTTTTTT.

This chain uses TRBV19 with TRBJ2-3; the match to TRBD1 covers 9 bases. The germline CDR1 and CDR2 sequences are LNHDA and SQIVND (reference sequence). The CDR3 loop spans 17 amino acids. Trimming took 4 bases from V and 3 from J; bases not matched to a gene: 11. CDR3 DNA sequence: TGTGCCAGTAGTACGCCTAGGACAGGGGTCGGGACAGATACGCAGTATTTT. Amino acids: CASSTPRTGVGTDTQYF.

The gene calls are TRBV24-1 and TRBJ1-5; TRBD1 agrees at 9 bases. This CDR3 comprises 17 residues. Germline V gene data show CDR1 as KGHDR and CDR2 as SFDVKD. V lost 0 bases and J lost 11; bases outside the gene matches: 13. CDR3 coding DNA: TGTGCCACCAGTGATTTGTGGTGGACAGGGGCCTCCGGGGCCCAGCATTTT. Protein sequence: CATSDLWWTGASGAQHF.

V is TRBV30 and J is TRBJ2-1; D is unclear. The germline V gene encodes CDR1 GTSNPN and CDR2 SVGIG (reference sequence). The CDR3 spans 13 residues. The V end lost 4 bases, the J end lost 5 bases, and 12 bases lay between the germline ends. The CDR3, as DNA: TGTGCCTGGACAGCTCTCCAGAACAATGAGCAGTTCTTC. It translates to CAWTALQNNEQFF.

This rearrangement joins TRBV7-2 to TRBJ2-1, with 9 bases aligning to TRBD1. Per the germline V gene, CDR1 is SGHTA and CDR2 is FQGNSA. Trimming removed 3 bases from V and 7 bases from J; junction bases left unmatched: 7. The CDR3 loop spans 15 amino acids. CDR3 nucleotide sequence: TGTGCCAGCAGCTTGGACAGGGGATTAAGGAATGAGCAGTTCTTC. This codes for CASSLDRGLRNEQFF.

This chain joins TRBV5-1 and TRBJ2-3; D uncertain. The CDR3 is 14 amino acids. CDR1 is SGHRS and CDR2 is YFSETQ in the germline V gene. Trimming took off 2 bases at V and 1 base at J, with 8 bases between the two ends. The CDR3 protein is CASSLEEGTDTQYF. For the CDR3, the DNA is TGCGCCAGCAGCTTAGAAGAAGGCACAGATACGCAGTATTTT.

The rearrangement joins TRBV30 to TRBJ1-1, with D possibly matching TRBD1 (5 bases). Trimming cost V 0 bases and J 3 bases, with 11 bases left between them. Germline loops: CDR1 GTSNPN, CDR2 SVGIG (reference sequence). The CDR3 contains 14 residues. In DNA, the CDR3 is TGTGCCTGGAGTGTATGGGGGACCGACACTGAAGCTTTCTTT. Its translation is CAWSVWGTDTEAFF.

This clone was picked up a small number of times. The same CDR3 arises from other DNA sequences in this sample as well. The chain carries TRBV7-2 and TRBJ1-6; TRBD1 agrees at 7 bases. The CDR3 spans 14 residues. Germline-derived CDR1 and CDR2 are SGHTA and FQGNSA. V was clipped by 1 base and J by 9 bases; unmatched bases: 3. The CDR3 loop reads CASSLGDSSSPLHF. The CDR3 DNA reads as TGTGCCAGCAGCTTAGGGGACAGCTCTTCACCCCTCCACTTT.

The chain carries TRBV3-1 (or the pseudogene TRBV3-2) and TRBJ1-6; a possible D gene is TRBD1 (6 bases). Trimming took off 1 base at V and 13 bases at J, with 14 bases between the two ends. The CDR3 has 14 residues. Per the germline V gene, CDR1 is LGHDT and CDR2 is YNNKEL (reference sequence). The CDR3 DNA is TGTGCCAGCAGCCAAGCTATACAGGGTACGCCCCTCCACTTT. This translates into CASSQAIQGTPLHF.

As concerns this clone: Distinct nucleotide sequences in the sample also encode this CDR3. J is TRBJ2-1 and V is TRBV6-5; 10 positions agree with TRBD1. Germline CDR1 is MNHEY and CDR2 is SVGAGI. This CDR3 comprises 14 residues. J was trimmed by 4 bases and V by 5 bases; bases with no gene match: 2. The CDR3 sequence is CASSRDRGYNEQFF. CDR3 in DNA: TGTGCCAGCAGTAGGGACAGGGGATACAATGAGCAGTTCTTC.